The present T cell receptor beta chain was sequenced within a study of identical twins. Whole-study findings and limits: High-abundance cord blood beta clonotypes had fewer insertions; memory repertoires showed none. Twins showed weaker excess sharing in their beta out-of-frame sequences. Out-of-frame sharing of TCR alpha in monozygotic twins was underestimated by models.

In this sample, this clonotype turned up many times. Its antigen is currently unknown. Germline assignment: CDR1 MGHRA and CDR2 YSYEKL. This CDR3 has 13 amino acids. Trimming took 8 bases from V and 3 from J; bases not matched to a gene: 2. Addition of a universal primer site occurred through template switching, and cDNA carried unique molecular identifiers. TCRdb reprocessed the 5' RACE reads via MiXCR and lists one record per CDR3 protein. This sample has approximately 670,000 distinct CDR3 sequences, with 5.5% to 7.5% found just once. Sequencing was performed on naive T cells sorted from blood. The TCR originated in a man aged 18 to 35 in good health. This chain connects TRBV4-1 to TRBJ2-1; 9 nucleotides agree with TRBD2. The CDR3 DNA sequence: TGCGCCAGCGGACTAGCGAGCTACAATGAGCAGTTCTTC. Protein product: CASGLASYNEQFF.